The sample holds many counts of the clone carrying this TCR beta chain. Time point described: newly diagnosed GD, antithyroid drugs for less than 3 months. The TCR library was made from RNA extracted from PBMCs. This specimen comes from a study of regulatory T cells in long-lasting Graves disease. The CDR3 has 13 amino acids. The ends were cut back, 4 bases at V and 4 bases at J, with 9 bases in the middle. From germline, CDR1 is MNHNS and CDR2 SASEGT. iRepertoire HTBI primers and Arm-PCR of CDR3 regions built TCR beta libraries. TCRdb itself ran the multiplex PCR reads through MiXCR, one entry per CDR3 protein. The data show hundreds of thousands of distinct CDR3 sequences, roughly 15% seen once.

The chain uses TRBV6-1 and TRBJ2-3, with D maybe TRBD1 (6 bases). The TCR originated in a female donor with Graves disease. The specimen was peripheral blood mononuclear cells (PBMCs), collected at new diagnosis, from a patient treated with antithyroid drugs. In DNA form, the CDR3 reads TGTGCCAGCAGTGCTAACAGGGCAGATACGCAGTATTTT. Protein sequence: CASSANRADTQYF.